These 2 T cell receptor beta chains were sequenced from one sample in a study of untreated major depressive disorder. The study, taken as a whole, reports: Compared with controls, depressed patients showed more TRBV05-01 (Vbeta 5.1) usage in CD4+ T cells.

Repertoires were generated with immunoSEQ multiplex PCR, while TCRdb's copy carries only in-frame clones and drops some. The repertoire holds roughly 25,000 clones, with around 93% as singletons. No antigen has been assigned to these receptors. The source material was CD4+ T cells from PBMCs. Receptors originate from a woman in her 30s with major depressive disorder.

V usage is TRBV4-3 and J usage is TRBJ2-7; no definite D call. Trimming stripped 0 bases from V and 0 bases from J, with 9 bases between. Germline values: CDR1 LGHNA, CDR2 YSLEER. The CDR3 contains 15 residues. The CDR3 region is CASSQDTGYSYEQYF. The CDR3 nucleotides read TGCGCCAGCAGCCAAGATACCGGTTACTCCTACGAGCAGTACTTC.

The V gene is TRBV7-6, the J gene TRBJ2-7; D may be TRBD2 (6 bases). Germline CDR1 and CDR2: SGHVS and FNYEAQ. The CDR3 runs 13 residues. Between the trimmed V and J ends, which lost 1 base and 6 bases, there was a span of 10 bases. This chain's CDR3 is CASSLVTRSEQYF. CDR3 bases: TGTGCCAGCAGCTTAGTGACTAGATCCGAGCAGTACTTC.